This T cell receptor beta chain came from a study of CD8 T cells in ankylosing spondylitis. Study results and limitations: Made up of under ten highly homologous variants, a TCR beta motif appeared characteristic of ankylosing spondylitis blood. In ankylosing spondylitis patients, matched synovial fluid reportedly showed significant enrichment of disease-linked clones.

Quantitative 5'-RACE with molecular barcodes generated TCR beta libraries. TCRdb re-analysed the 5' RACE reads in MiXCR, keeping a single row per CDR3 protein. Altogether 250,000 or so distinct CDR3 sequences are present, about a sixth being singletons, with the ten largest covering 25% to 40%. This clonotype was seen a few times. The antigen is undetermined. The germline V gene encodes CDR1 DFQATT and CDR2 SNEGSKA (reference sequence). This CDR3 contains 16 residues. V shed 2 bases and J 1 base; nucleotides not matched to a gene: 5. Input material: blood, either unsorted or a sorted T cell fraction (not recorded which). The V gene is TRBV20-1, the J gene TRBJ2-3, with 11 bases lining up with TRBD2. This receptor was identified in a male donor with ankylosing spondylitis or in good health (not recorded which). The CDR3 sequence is CSARSPGLAGTDTQYF. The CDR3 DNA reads TGCAGTGCTAGATCCCCGGGACTAGCGGGCACAGATACGCAGTATTTT.